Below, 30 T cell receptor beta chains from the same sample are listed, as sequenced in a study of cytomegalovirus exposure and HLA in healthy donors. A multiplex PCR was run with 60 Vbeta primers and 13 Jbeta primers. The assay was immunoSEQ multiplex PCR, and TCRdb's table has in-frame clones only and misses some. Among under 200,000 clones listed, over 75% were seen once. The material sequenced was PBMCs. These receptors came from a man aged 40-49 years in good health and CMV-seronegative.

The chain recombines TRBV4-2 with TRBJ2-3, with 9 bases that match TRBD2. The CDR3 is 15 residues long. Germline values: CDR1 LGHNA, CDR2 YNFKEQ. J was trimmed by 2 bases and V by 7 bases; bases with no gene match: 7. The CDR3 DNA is TGTGCCAGCACCCCTAGCGGGGACGCCACAGATACGCAGTATTTT. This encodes CASTPSGDATDTQYF.

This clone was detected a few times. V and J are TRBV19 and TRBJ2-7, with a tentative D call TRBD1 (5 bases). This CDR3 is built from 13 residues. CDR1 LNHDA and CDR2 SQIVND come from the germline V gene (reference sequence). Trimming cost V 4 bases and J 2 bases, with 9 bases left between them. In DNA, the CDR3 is TGTGCCAGTAGTAGGGGCAGAACCTACGAGCAGTACTTC. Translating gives CASSRGRTYEQYF.

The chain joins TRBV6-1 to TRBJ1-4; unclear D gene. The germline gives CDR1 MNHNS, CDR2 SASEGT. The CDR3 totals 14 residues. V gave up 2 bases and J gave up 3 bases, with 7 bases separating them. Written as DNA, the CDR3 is TGTGCCAGCAGTGAAATGAGGGCTAATGAAAAACTGTTTTTT. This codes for CASSEMRANEKLFF.

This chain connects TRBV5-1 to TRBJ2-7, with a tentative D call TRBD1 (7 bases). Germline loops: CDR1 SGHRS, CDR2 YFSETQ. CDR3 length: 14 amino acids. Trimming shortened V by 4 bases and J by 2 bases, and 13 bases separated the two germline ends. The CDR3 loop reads CASSGGTVTYEQYF. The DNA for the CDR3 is TGCGCCAGCAGCGGAGGGACAGTAACCTACGAGCAGTACTTC. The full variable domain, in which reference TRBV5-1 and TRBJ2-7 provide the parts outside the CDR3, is KAGVTQTPRYLIKTRGQQVTLSCSPISGHRSVSWYQQTPGQGLQFLFEYFSETQRNKGNFPGRFSGRQFSNSRSEMNVSTLELGDSALYLCASSGGTVTYEQYFGPGTRLTVT.

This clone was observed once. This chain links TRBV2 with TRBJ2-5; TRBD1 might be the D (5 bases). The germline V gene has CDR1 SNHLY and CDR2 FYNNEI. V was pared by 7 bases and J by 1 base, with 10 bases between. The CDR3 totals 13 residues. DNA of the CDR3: TGTGCCAGCATAGGGGTCCCCCAAGAGACCCAGTACTTC. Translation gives CASIGVPQETQYF.

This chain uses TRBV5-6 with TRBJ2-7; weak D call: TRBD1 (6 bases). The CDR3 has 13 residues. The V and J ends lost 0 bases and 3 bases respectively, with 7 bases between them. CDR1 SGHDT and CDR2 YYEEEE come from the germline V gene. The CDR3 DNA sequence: TGTGCCAGCAGCTTGGCCAGGGGCTACGAGCAGTACTTC. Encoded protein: CASSLARGYEQYF.

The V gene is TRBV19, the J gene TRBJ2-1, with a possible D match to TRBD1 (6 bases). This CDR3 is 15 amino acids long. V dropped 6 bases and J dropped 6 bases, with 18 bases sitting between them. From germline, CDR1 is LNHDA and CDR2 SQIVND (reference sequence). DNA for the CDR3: TGTGCCAGTAGAAAAGACAGGAGGTCGATCAATGAGCAGTTCTTC. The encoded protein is CASRKDRRSINEQFF.

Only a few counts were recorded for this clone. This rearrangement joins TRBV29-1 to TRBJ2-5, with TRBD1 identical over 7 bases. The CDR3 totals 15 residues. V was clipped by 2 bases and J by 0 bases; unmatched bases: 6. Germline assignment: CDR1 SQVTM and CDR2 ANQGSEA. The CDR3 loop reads CSVESTGYNQETQYF. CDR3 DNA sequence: TGCAGCGTTGAATCGACAGGGTACAACCAAGAGACCCAGTACTTC. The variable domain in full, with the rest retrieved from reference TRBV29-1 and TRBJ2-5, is SAVISQKPSRDICQRGTSLTIQCQVDSQVTMMFWYRQQPGQSLTLIATANQGSEATYESGFVIDKFPISRPNLTFSTLTVSNMSPEDSSIYLCSVESTGYNQETQYFGPGTRLLVL.

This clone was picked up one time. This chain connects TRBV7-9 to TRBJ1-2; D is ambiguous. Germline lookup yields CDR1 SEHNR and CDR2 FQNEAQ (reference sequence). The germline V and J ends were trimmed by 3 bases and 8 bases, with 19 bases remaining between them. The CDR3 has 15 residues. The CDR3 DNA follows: TGTGCCAGCAGCTTCGGACTGGAGGGATTCGGAGGCTACACCTTC. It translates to CASSFGLEGFGGYTF.

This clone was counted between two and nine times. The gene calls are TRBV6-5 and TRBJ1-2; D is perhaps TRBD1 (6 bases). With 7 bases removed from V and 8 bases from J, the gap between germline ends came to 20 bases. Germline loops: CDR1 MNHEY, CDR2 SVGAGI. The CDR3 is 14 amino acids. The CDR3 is CASKPILNRVGYTF. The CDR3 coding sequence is TGTGCCAGCAAGCCCATTCTAAACAGGGTCGGCTACACCTTC.

DNA for the CDR3: TGTGCCAGCTCACCGGACAGGGATCATGGCTACACCTTC. Amino acids: CASSPDRDHGYTF. The genes are TRBV18 and TRBJ1-2, with 8 bases identical to TRBD1. The germline V gene has CDR1 KGHSH and CDR2 LQKENI. After removal of 3 bases from V and 6 bases from J, the junction contained 3 bases not matched to a gene. The CDR3 runs 13 residues.

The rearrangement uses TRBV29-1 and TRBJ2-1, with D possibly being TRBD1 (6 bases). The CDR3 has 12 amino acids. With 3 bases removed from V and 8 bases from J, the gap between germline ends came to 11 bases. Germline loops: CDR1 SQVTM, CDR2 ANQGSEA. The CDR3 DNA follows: TGCAGCGTTGAGGTCAGGGGCGATGAGCAGTTCTTC. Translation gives CSVEVRGDEQFF.

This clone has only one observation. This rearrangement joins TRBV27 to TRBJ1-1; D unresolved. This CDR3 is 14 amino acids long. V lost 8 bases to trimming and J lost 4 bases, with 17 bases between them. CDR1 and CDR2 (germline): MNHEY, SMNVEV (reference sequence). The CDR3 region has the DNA TGTGCCAGCGGTCCTCGACCAGGCGCCACTGAAGCTTTCTTT. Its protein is CASGPRPGATEAFF.

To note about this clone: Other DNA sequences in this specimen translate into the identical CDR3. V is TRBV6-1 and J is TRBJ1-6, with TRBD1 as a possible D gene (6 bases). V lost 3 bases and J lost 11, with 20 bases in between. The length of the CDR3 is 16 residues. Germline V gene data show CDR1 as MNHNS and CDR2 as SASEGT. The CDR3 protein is CASSEATGQGGPPLHF. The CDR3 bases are TGTGCCAGCAGTGAGGCTACGGGACAAGGGGGTCCACCCCTCCACTTT.

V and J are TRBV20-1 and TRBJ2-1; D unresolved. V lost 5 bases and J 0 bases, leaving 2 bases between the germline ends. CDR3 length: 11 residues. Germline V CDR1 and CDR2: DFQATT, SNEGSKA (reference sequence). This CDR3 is CSALSYNEQFF. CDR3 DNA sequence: TGCAGTGCTCTCTCCTACAATGAGCAGTTCTTC.

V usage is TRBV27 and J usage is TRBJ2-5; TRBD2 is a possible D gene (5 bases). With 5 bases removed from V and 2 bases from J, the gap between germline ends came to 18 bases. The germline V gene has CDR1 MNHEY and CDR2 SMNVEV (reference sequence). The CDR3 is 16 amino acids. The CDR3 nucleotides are TGTGCCAGCAGTCCCCGCCCCCGGACTTGGCAAGAGACCCAGTACTTC. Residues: CASSPRPRTWQETQYF.

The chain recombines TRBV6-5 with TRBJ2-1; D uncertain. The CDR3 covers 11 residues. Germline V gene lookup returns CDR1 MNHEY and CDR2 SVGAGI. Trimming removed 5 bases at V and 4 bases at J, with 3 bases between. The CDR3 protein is CASSRYNEQFF. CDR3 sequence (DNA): TGTGCCAGCAGTCGTTACAATGAGCAGTTCTTC.

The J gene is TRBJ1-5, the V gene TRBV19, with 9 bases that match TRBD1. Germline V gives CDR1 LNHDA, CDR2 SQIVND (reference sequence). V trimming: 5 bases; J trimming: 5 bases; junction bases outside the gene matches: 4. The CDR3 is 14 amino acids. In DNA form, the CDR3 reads TGTGCCAGTAGTGTAACAGGGGGCCATCAGCCCCAGCATTTT. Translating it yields CASSVTGGHQPQHF.

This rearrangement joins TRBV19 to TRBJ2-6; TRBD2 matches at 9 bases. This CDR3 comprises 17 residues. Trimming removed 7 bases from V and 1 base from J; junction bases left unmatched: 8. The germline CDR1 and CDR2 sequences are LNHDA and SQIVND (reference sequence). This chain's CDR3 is CASTGTSRSSGANVLTF. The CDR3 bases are TGTGCCAGTACCGGGACTAGCAGGAGTTCTGGGGCCAACGTCCTGACTTTC.

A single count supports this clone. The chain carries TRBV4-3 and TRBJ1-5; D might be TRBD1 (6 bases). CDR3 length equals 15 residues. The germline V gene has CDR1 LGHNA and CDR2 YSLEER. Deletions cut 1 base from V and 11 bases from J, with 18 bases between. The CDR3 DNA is TGCGCCAGCAGCCAAGTACGCGGGGGGCGAGGGGCCCAGCATTTT. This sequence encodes CASSQVRGGRGAQHF.

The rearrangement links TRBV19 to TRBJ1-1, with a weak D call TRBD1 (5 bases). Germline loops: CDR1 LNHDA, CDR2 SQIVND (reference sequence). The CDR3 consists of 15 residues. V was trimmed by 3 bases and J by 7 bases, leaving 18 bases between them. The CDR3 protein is CASSISAQGMDEAFF. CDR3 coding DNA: TGTGCCAGTAGTATCTCGGCCCAGGGCATGGATGAAGCTTTCTTT.

The CDR3 protein is CASSPSGGGNQPQHF. CDR3 in DNA: TGTGCCAGCTCACCATCTGGAGGGGGCAATCAGCCCCAGCATTTT. The chain uses TRBV18 and TRBJ1-5, with D maybe TRBD1 (5 bases). The length of the CDR3 is 15 residues. The germline V and J ends were trimmed by 2 bases and 2 bases, with 10 bases remaining between them. The germline V gene has CDR1 KGHSH and CDR2 LQKENI.

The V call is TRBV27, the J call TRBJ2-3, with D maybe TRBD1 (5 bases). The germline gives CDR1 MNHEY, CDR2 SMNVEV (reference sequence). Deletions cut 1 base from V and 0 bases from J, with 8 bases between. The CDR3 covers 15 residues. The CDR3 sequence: CASSLLGRSTDTQYF. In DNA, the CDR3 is TGTGCCAGCAGTTTATTGGGGCGCAGCACAGATACGCAGTATTTT.

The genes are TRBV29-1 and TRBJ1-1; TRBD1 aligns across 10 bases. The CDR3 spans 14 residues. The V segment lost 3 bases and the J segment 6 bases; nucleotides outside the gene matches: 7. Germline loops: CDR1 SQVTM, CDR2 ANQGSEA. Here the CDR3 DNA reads TGCAGCGTTGATGAAGGGACAGGGGCCGCTGAAGCTTTCTTT. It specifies CSVDEGTGAAEAFF.

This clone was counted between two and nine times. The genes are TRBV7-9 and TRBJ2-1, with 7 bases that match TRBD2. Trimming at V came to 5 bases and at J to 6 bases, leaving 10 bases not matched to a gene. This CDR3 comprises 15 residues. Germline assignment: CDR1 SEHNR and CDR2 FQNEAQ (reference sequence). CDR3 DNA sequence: TGTGCCAGCAGCCCAACCGGGGGGTCATCCAATGAGCAGTTCTTC. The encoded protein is CASSPTGGSSNEQFF.

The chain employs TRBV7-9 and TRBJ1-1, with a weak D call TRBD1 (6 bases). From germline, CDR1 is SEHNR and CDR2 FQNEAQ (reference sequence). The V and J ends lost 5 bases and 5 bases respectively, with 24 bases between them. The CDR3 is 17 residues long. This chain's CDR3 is CASSRGESHRAATEAFF. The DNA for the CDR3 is TGTGCCAGCAGCCGGGGGGAAAGTCACAGGGCAGCGACTGAAGCTTTCTTT. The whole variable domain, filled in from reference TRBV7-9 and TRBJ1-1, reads DTGVSQNPRHKITKRGQNVTFRCDPISEHNRLYWYRQTLGQGPEFLTYFQNEAQLEKSRLLSDRFSAERPKGSFSTLEIQRTEQGDSAMYLCASSRGESHRAATEAFFGQGTRLTVV.

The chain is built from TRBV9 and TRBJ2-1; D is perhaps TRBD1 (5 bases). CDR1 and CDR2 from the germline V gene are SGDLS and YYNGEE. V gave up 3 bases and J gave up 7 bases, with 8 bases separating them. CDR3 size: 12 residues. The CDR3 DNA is TGTGCCAGCAGCGACCAGGGTAATGAGCAGTTCTTC. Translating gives CASSDQGNEQFF.

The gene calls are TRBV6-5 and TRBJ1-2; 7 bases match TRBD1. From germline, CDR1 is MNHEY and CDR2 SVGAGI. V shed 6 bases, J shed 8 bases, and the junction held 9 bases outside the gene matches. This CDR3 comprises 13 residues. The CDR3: CASSHDREGGYTF. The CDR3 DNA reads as TGTGCCAGCAGCCACGACAGGGAAGGAGGCTACACCTTC.

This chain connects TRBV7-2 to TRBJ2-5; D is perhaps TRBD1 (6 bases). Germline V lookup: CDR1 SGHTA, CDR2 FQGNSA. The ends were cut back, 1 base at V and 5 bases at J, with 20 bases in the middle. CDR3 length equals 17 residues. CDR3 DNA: TGTGCCAGCAGCTTAGACCTCGTGACAGGCCTGCGGGAGACCCAGTACTTC. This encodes CASSLDLVTGLRETQYF.

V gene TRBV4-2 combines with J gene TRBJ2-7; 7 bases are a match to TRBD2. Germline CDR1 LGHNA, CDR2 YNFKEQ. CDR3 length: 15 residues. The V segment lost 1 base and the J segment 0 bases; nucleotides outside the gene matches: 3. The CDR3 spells CASSQGGGLSYEQYF. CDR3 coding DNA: TGTGCCAGCAGCCAAGGCGGGGGACTCTCCTACGAGCAGTACTTC.